This T cell receptor (beta chain) was found in a study of cytomegalovirus exposure and HLA in healthy donors. Study-level background: HLA-typed donors were the source of about 85 million unique TCRs held in an early data release. General observations from the study: Earlier findings revealed that most TCR beta V segments proved productive either about 90% or about 30% of the time.

It was with 60 Vbeta and 13 Jbeta primers that the PCR ran. Generated by immunoSEQ multiplex PCR, the TCRdb table keeps only in-frame clones and is missing some. The repertoire has approximately 190,000 clones, approximately 81% of them found once; the top ten carry 2.1%. While unrecorded immune exposures were likely, the donors were nominally healthy when sampled. The length of the CDR3 is 15 residues. The V and J ends lost 5 bases and 0 bases, in that order; junction bases with no gene match: 3. From germline, CDR1 is MNHEY and CDR2 SMNVEV (reference sequence). A few counts support this clone. Its antigen is unidentified.

The origin of this receptor is a young woman in good health and CMV-seropositive. Sequenced input: PBMCs. J is TRBJ1-1 and V is TRBV27, with 10 bases that match TRBD1. Written as DNA, the CDR3 is TGTGCCAGCAGTCCTGGGACAGGGGTGAACACTGAAGCTTTCTTT. Translation gives CASSPGTGVNTEAFF.